The 30 T cell receptor beta chains presented below share a single source sample, sequenced in a study of CD8+ T cells in alopecia areata. It was cDNA, reverse transcribed from extracted RNA, that served as the sequencing template. TCRdb's copy holds only in-frame clones and misses some; the assay was immunoSEQ multiplex PCR. The top ten hold about 10% of the sample, which has over 150,000 clones, 50% to 65% seen once. Treatment given: oral pan-JAK inhibitor, 5-10 mg twice daily. The sequenced sample was CD8+ T cells sorted from blood, obtained at week 24, from a patient treated with tofacitinib. Every receptor here comes from a human donor with alopecia areata.

This chain joins TRBV27 and TRBJ2-1; D uncertain. Germline loops: CDR1 MNHEY, CDR2 SMNVEV (reference sequence). V gave up 3 bases and J gave up 4 bases, with 7 bases separating them. This CDR3 has 13 residues. The CDR3 coding sequence is TGTGCCAGCAGTTTGCAAAGATACAATGAGCAGTTCTTC. Translating gives CASSLQRYNEQFF.

The chain has TRBV4-1 and TRBJ2-7; 7 nucleotides align to TRBD1. Germline V gene lookup returns CDR1 MGHRA and CDR2 YSYEKL. The CDR3 has 13 residues. The J segment lost 10 bases and the V segment lost 2 bases, leaving 8 bases of the junction unmatched. CDR3 bases: TGCGCCAGCAGCCAACTGACAGGGAAAGAACAGTACTTC. Its protein is CASSQLTGKEQYF.

V and J are TRBV30 and TRBJ1-1; D is unclear. CDR1 and CDR2 (germline): GTSNPN, SVGIG (reference sequence). This CDR3 comprises 12 residues. V dropped 1 base and J dropped 6 bases, with 9 bases sitting between them. The CDR3 region has the DNA TGTGCCTGGAGTGAATCTGGGCCTGAAGCTTTCTTT. This gives the protein CAWSESGPEAFF.

The V gene is TRBV30, the J gene TRBJ2-1; 7 bases line up with TRBD2. V lost 2 bases and J lost 8; bases outside the gene matches: 3. The length of the CDR3 is 12 residues. CDR1 GTSNPN and CDR2 SVGIG come from the germline V gene (reference sequence). CDR3 sequence (DNA): TGTGCCTGGAGTAGTGGGGGGGATGAGCAGTTCTTC. Translating gives CAWSSGGDEQFF.

The rearrangement joins TRBV30 to TRBJ1-5; D ambiguous. Per germline, CDR1 GTSNPN and CDR2 SVGIG (reference sequence). The CDR3 loop spans 13 amino acids. Trimming shortened V by 0 bases and J by 8 bases, and 11 bases separated the two germline ends. This CDR3 reads CAWSVSGEEPQHF. The CDR3 coding sequence is TGTGCCTGGAGTGTCTCCGGGGAGGAGCCCCAGCATTTT.

The chain employs TRBV2 and TRBJ1-2; TRBD1 aligns across 10 bases. There are 16 residues in the CDR3. The V gene's germline CDR1 is SNHLY and CDR2 FYNNEI. V was pared by 2 bases and J by 6 bases, with 9 bases of the junction left unmatched. The CDR3 protein is CASSESPPDRGNGYTF. The CDR3 DNA sequence: TGTGCCAGCAGTGAAAGCCCTCCGGACAGGGGGAATGGCTACACCTTC.

This clone was counted a single time. V and J are TRBV12-5 and TRBJ2-3; D might be TRBD2 (6 bases). Germline assignment: CDR1 LGHNT and CDR2 FRNRAP. V was pared by 11 bases and J by 0 bases, with 9 bases between. The CDR3 loop spans 12 amino acids. Written as DNA, the CDR3 is TGTGCTTCGCGGGACAGCACAGATACGCAGTATTTT. This sequence encodes CASRDSTDTQYF. The full variable domain, rest sourced from reference TRBV12-5 and TRBJ2-3, is DARVTQTPRHKVTEMGQEVTMRCQPILGHNTVFWYRQTMMQGLELLAYFRNRAPLDDSGMPKDRFSAEMPDATLATLKIQPSEPRDSAVYFCASRDSTDTQYFGPGTRLTVL.

V is TRBV2 and J is TRBJ2-7, with D tentatively TRBD1 or TRBD2 (5 bases each). Germline V gene sequence: CDR1 SNHLY, CDR2 FYNNEI. CDR3 length: 15 amino acids. The V gene lost 6 bases and the J gene lost 3 bases, with 18 bases spanning the gap. This CDR3 reads CASRGGPEGYYEQYF. The CDR3 region has the DNA TGTGCCAGCAGGGGCGGACCTGAGGGGTACTACGAGCAGTACTTC.

J is TRBJ1-5 and V is TRBV15; 10 bases match TRBD1. There are 14 residues in the CDR3. Trimming at V came to 8 bases and at J to 5 bases, leaving 6 bases not matched to a gene. The V gene's germline CDR1 is LNHNV and CDR2 YYDKDF (reference sequence). For the CDR3, the DNA is TGTGCCACCGGGGGACAGGGGTTGGATCAGCCCCAGCATTTT. Protein product: CATGGQGLDQPQHF.

This rearrangement joins TRBV19 to TRBJ2-1, with 8 bases fitting TRBD1. Germline V gene sequence: CDR1 LNHDA, CDR2 SQIVND (reference sequence). V lost 5 bases to trimming and J lost 12 bases; unmatched junction nucleotides: 9. The CDR3 runs 13 residues. DNA of the CDR3: TGTGCCAGTAGTCCCGGCAGGGGGCAAGGGCAGTTCTTC. It codes for CASSPGRGQGQFF.

The V gene is TRBV6-6, the J gene TRBJ1-1; TRBD1 might be the D (6 bases). The CDR3 is 13 amino acids. The germline V gene encodes CDR1 MNHNY and CDR2 SVGAGI (reference sequence). Trimming pared 6 bases from V and 5 bases from J, leaving 13 bases between. The CDR3, as DNA: TGTGCCAGCAGATCTCTTACAGGGACTGAAGCTTTCTTT. Protein sequence: CASRSLTGTEAFF.

This clone occurred a few times. V is TRBV19 and J is TRBJ2-2, with D perhaps matching TRBD1 or TRBD2 (5 bases each). The ends were cut back, 8 bases at V and 7 bases at J, with 14 bases in the middle. Germline lookup yields CDR1 LNHDA and CDR2 SQIVND (reference sequence). This CDR3 has 13 residues. The CDR3 protein is CASSLGGSGELFF. As DNA, the CDR3 is TGTGCCAGTTCTCTTGGGGGAAGCGGGGAGCTGTTTTTT.

This clone was seen just once. The chain joins TRBV7-2 to TRBJ2-1; D unresolved. V was clipped by 5 bases and J by 6 bases, with 8 bases between them. Per the germline V gene, CDR1 is SGHTA and CDR2 is FQGNSA. CDR3 length: 12 residues. For the CDR3, the DNA is TGTGCCAGCAGCCCTGGATTCAATGAGCAGTTCTTC. Translation gives CASSPGFNEQFF.

V and J are TRBV6-6 and TRBJ2-5; D not resolved. CDR3 length: 16 residues. V was shortened by 7 bases and J by 7 bases, with 25 bases between the two germline ends. Germline-derived CDR1 and CDR2 are MNHNY and SVGAGI (reference sequence). CDR3 bases: TGTGCCAGCACCCTCGACGTACGGTCCCGTAATCTGACCCAGTACTTC. The encoded protein is CASTLDVRSRNLTQYF.

The chain employs TRBV5-1 and TRBJ2-7; TRBD1 matches at 8 bases. CDR1 and CDR2 (germline): SGHRS, YFSETQ. CDR3 length: 15 amino acids. V shed 0 bases and J 0 bases; nucleotides not matched to a gene: 2. This CDR3 reads CASSLGDRGSYEQYF. CDR3 DNA: TGCGCCAGCAGCTTGGGCGACAGGGGCTCCTACGAGCAGTACTTC.

The chain employs TRBV29-1 and TRBJ2-7, with a possible D match to TRBD1 (5 bases). This CDR3 region has 13 residues. Germline assignment: CDR1 SQVTM and CDR2 ANQGSEA. V gave up 3 bases and J gave up 3 bases, with 12 bases separating them. The CDR3 loop is CSVEVEGDYEQYF. CDR3 nucleotide sequence: TGCAGCGTTGAGGTTGAAGGGGACTACGAGCAGTACTTC.

The rearrangement uses TRBV19 and TRBJ2-3, with 14 bases matching TRBD2. Germline loops: CDR1 LNHDA, CDR2 SQIVND (reference sequence). The CDR3 is 14 residues long. J lost 3 bases, V lost 9 bases, and 2 bases had no gene match. The CDR3 DNA reads TGTGCCAGCGGGACTAGCGGGGGAACAGATACGCAGTATTTT. The encoded protein is CASGTSGGTDTQYF.

The chain combines TRBV5-6 with TRBJ1-2; 8 positions agree with TRBD1. This CDR3 region has 15 residues. With 0 bases clipped from V and 8 bases from J, the junction kept 9 bases outside the gene matches. Germline assignment: CDR1 SGHDT and CDR2 YYEEEE. CDR3 loop: CASSLGQGALGGYTF. CDR3 sequence (DNA): TGTGCCAGCAGCTTGGGGCAGGGGGCTCTCGGCGGCTACACCTTC.

V usage is TRBV29-1 and J usage is TRBJ2-3, with a tentative D call TRBD2 (5 bases). Germline V CDR1 and CDR2: SQVTM, ANQGSEA. The V gene lost 1 base and the J gene lost 5 bases, with 7 bases spanning the gap. The CDR3 spans 12 residues. CDR3 nucleotides: TGCAGCGTTGAAGTCAGCGGAGATACGCAGTATTTT. Translating it yields CSVEVSGDTQYF.

The chain has TRBV13 and TRBJ1-4, with a weak D call TRBD1 (5 bases). V was clipped by 3 bases and J by 6 bases, with 8 bases between them. Germline assignment: CDR1 PRHDT and CDR2 FYEKMQ (reference sequence). The CDR3 covers 13 residues. CDR3 sequence reads: CASSFGDDEKLFF. Here the CDR3 DNA reads TGTGCCAGCAGCTTCGGGGACGATGAAAAACTGTTTTTT.

The chain is built from TRBV9 and TRBJ1-1, with 8 bases identical to TRBD1. Germline V gene sequence: CDR1 SGDLS, CDR2 YYNGEE. The V segment lost 4 bases and the J segment 3 bases; nucleotides outside the gene matches: 8. The CDR3 has 15 residues. The CDR3 region is CASSLRQGTDTEAFF. CDR3 nucleotide sequence: TGTGCCAGCAGCCTTCGACAGGGGACTGACACTGAAGCTTTCTTT.

This clone occurred once. The V call is TRBV25-1, the J call TRBJ1-2; 10 bases are a match to TRBD1. The CDR3 consists of 17 residues. Germline V gene data show CDR1 as MGHDK and CDR2 as SYGVNS. The V gene end was trimmed by 1 base and the J gene end by 5 bases; junction bases not matched to a gene: 10. This CDR3 reads CASSESPGTGDRYGYTF. The DNA for the CDR3 is TGTGCCAGCAGTGAATCACCCGGGACAGGGGATAGGTATGGCTACACCTTC.

The chain couples TRBV9 to TRBJ2-2, with D possibly called TRBD1 or TRBD2 (6 bases each). Deletions cut 3 bases from V and 3 bases from J, with 12 bases between. The CDR3 contains 15 residues. Per germline, CDR1 SGDLS and CDR2 YYNGEE. The CDR3 reads CASSARGGYTGELFF. CDR3 in DNA: TGTGCCAGCAGCGCCAGGGGAGGATACACCGGGGAGCTGTTTTTT.

The chain is built from TRBV13 and TRBJ2-3; D gene ambiguous. CDR1 and CDR2 from the germline V gene are PRHDT and FYEKMQ (reference sequence). The CDR3 totals 14 residues. V shed 5 bases and J shed 4 bases, with 13 bases lying between them. CDR3 sequence reads: CASSPRVGADTQYF. The CDR3 DNA is TGTGCCAGCAGCCCCCGGGTTGGGGCAGATACGCAGTATTTT.

Here the CDR3 DNA reads TGTGCCAGCAACTCCCTAGGGGGGACGGAGGGCTACACCTTC. It translates to CASNSLGGTEGYTF. The V and J genes are TRBV5-6 and TRBJ1-2; D perhaps matches TRBD1 (6 bases). Germline V lookup: CDR1 SGHDT, CDR2 YYEEEE. V lost 6 bases and J lost 8, with 20 bases in between. The CDR3 consists of 14 residues. The full variable domain, with the rest looked up from reference TRBV5-6 and TRBJ1-2, is DAGVTQSPTHLIKTRGQQVTLRCSPKSGHDTVSWYQQALGQGPQFIFQYYEEEERQRGNFPDRFSGHQFPNYSSELNVNALLLGDSALYLCASNSLGGTEGYTFGSGTRLTVV.

This clone was detected a few times. The chain uses TRBV9 and TRBJ2-5; D is unresolved. There are 14 residues in the CDR3. Looked up from germline, CDR1 is SGDLS and CDR2 is YYNGEE. The V gene lost 4 bases and the J gene lost 1 base, with 11 bases spanning the gap. CDR3 protein: CASSPSGAQETQYF. In DNA form, the CDR3 reads TGTGCCAGCAGCCCATCGGGTGCCCAAGAGACCCAGTACTTC.

This rearrangement joins TRBV6-5 to TRBJ1-1; possibly TRBD1 for D (5 bases). Germline V CDR1 and CDR2: MNHEY, SVGAGI. The CDR3 loop spans 13 amino acids. V shed 6 bases and J shed 5 bases, with 13 bases lying between them. The CDR3 spells CASRLFQGTEAFF. Written as DNA, the CDR3 is TGTGCCAGCAGGCTCTTCCAGGGAACTGAAGCTTTCTTT.

This chain's CDR3 is CSVEAWQPSGANVLTF. CDR3 nucleotides: TGCAGCGTTGAAGCTTGGCAACCTAGTGGGGCCAACGTCCTGACTTTC. The chain has TRBV29-1 and TRBJ2-6, with D unresolved. Trimming took 1 base from V and 3 from J, leaving 13 bases between them. Germline CDR1 and CDR2: SQVTM and ANQGSEA. The length of the CDR3 is 16 residues.

This clone has more than one count but fewer than ten. This chain links TRBV6-5 with TRBJ2-7; D not certain. The V gene lost 2 bases and the J gene lost 5 bases, with 10 bases spanning the gap. Germline V gene data show CDR1 as MNHEY and CDR2 as SVGAGI. The CDR3 has 13 residues. The CDR3 bases are TGTGCCAGCAGTTACGGACGGTGGGACGAGCAGTACTTC. Protein: CASSYGRWDEQYF.

The chain uses TRBV6-6 and TRBJ1-6, with a possible D match to TRBD1 (6 bases). The V gene lost 10 bases and the J gene lost 7 bases, with 11 bases spanning the gap. Per germline, CDR1 MNHNY and CDR2 SVGAGI (reference sequence). The CDR3 has 12 amino acids. As DNA, the CDR3 is TGTGCCACCCAGGGGTGGAATTCACCCCTCCACTTT. It specifies CATQGWNSPLHF.